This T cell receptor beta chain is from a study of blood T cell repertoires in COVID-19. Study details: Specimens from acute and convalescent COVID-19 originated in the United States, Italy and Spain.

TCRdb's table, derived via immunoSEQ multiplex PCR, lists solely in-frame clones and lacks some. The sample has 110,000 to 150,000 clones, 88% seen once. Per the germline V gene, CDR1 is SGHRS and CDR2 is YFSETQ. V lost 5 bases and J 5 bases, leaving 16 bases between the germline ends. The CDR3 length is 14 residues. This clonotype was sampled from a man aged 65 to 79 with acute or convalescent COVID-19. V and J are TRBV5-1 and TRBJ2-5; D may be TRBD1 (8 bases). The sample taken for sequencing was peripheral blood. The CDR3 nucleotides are TGCGCCAGCAGTGGACAGGGAGGGCAGGAGACCCAGTACTTC. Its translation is CASSGQGGQETQYF.